Shown below are 17 T cell receptor beta chains from a single sample sequenced in a study of blood T cell repertoires in COVID-19. Profiled with immunoSEQ multiplex PCR; TCRdb holds only in-frame clones, not every one. The table shows approximately 300,000 clones, with around 91% occurring only once. The sample consisted of PBMCs or T cells enriched from blood (not recorded which). The receptors were sampled from a woman aged 18-35 years with acute COVID-19.

V is TRBV5-4 and J is TRBJ1-2; tentatively, D is TRBD1 (5 bases). The length of the CDR3 is 18 residues. Deletions cut 0 bases from V and 4 bases from J, with 22 bases between. Germline CDR1 reads SGHNT; CDR2 reads YYREEE (reference sequence). CDR3 DNA: TGTGCCAGCAGCTTGGAACCTACCCGGCAGCCAGGGTCCTATGGCTACACCTTC. As protein: CASSLEPTRQPGSYGYTF.

The V and J genes are TRBV19 and TRBJ2-4; D unresolved. The CDR3 runs to 13 residues. V was shortened by 7 bases and J by 5 bases, with 12 bases between the two germline ends. CDR1 LNHDA and CDR2 SQIVND come from the germline V gene (reference sequence). CDR3 in amino acids: CASKANGENIQYF. CDR3 DNA: TGTGCCAGTAAGGCTAACGGAGAAAACATTCAGTACTTC.

This rearrangement joins TRBV6-5 to TRBJ1-2, with 7 nucleotides matching TRBD1. The CDR3 contains 13 residues. Germline CDR1 and CDR2: MNHEY and SVGAGI. Trimming took 6 bases from V and 2 from J; bases not matched to a gene: 3. The CDR3 reads CASRMGQNYGYTF. In DNA, the CDR3 is TGTGCCAGCAGAATGGGACAGAACTATGGCTACACCTTC.

This clone was seen just once. This CDR3 is also generated by other DNA sequences in the sample. The chain uses TRBV27 and TRBJ2-1; 9 nucleotides agree with TRBD2. The CDR3 has 15 residues. Germline lookup yields CDR1 MNHEY and CDR2 SMNVEV (reference sequence). V trimming: 9 bases; J trimming: 0 bases; junction bases outside the gene matches: 6. CDR3 sequence (DNA): TGTGCCAGTTCCTTTAGCGGGAGCTCCTACAATGAGCAGTTCTTC. Protein: CASSFSGSSYNEQFF.

The chain links TRBV27 to TRBJ2-7; possible D gene TRBD1, 5 bases. Looked up from germline, CDR1 is MNHEY and CDR2 is SMNVEV (reference sequence). Trimming took off 0 bases at V and 2 bases at J, with 14 bases between the two ends. This CDR3 has 16 residues. In DNA form, the CDR3 reads TGTGCCAGCAGTTTATCCCCACAGGCGAATGCCTACGAGCAGTACTTC. Translated, it gives CASSLSPQANAYEQYF.

The chain joins TRBV3-1 (or the pseudogene TRBV3-2) to TRBJ1-4; no firm D call. Germline values: CDR1 LGHDT, CDR2 YNNKEL (reference sequence). The CDR3 is made up of 11 amino acids. V was shortened by 8 bases and J by 8 bases, with 9 bases between the two germline ends. The CDR3 nucleotides read TGTGCCAGCCTATTTGAGGAAAAACTGTTTTTT. It is translated as CASLFEEKLFF.

This clone was seen just once. The chain uses TRBV7-9 and TRBJ2-1, with 9 bases that match TRBD1. The V and J ends lost 6 bases and 2 bases, in that order; junction bases with no gene match: 5. Germline V gives CDR1 SEHNR, CDR2 FQNEAQ (reference sequence). The CDR3 has 15 amino acids. CDR3 sequence: CASRLGQGTYNEQFF. CDR3 DNA: TGTGCCAGCAGGCTAGGACAGGGGACCTACAATGAGCAGTTCTTC.

This rearrangement joins TRBV7-3 to TRBJ2-3; TRBD2 matches 10 bases. Trimming at V came to 5 bases and at J to 5 bases, leaving 4 bases not matched to a gene. CDR3 length: 14 residues. CDR1 is SGHTA, CDR2 FQGTGA, per germline. Here the CDR3 reads CASSQRLAGDTQYF. CDR3 bases: TGTGCCAGCAGCCAACGACTAGCGGGAGATACGCAGTATTTT.

The chain combines TRBV11-3 with TRBJ2-1, with 8 bases lining up with TRBD1. CDR1 is SGHNT, CDR2 YENEEA, per germline. Trimming cost V 0 bases and J 3 bases; bases outside gene matches: 4. The CDR3 totals 16 residues. The chain's CDR3 is CASSLDAGGGYNEQFF. Here the CDR3 DNA reads TGTGCCAGCAGCTTAGATGCAGGGGGCGGCTACAATGAGCAGTTCTTC.

The chain is built from TRBV7-8 and TRBJ1-4; perhaps TRBD1 as D (5 bases). Germline assignment: CDR1 SGHVS and CDR2 FQNEAQ. The germline V and J ends were trimmed by 0 bases and 0 bases, with 11 bases remaining between them. The CDR3 runs to 17 residues. The CDR3 here is CASSLAGGIATNEKLFF. CDR3 DNA: TGTGCCAGCAGCTTAGCGGGGGGGATTGCAACTAATGAAAAACTGTTTTTT.

The V and J genes are TRBV9 and TRBJ2-5; TRBD2 is a possible D gene (5 bases). CDR3 length: 16 amino acids. Between the trimmed V and J ends, which lost 3 bases and 4 bases, there was a span of 19 bases. CDR1 is SGDLS, CDR2 YYNGEE, per germline. The CDR3 loop is CASSARVGIAGETQYF. DNA for the CDR3: TGTGCCAGCAGCGCCCGGGTGGGAATCGCGGGAGAGACCCAGTACTTC.

CDR3 residues: CASSLGTNTGELFF. The CDR3 region has the DNA TGTGCCAGCAGCTTGGGCACGAACACCGGGGAGCTGTTTTTT. The V call is TRBV11-3, the J call TRBJ2-2; no reliable D call. Looked up from germline, CDR1 is SGHNT and CDR2 is YENEEA. CDR3 size: 14 residues. V was clipped by 3 bases and J by 0 bases, with 5 bases between them.

This rearrangement joins TRBV5-1 to TRBJ2-3, with D possibly TRBD2 on 6 matching bases. The CDR3 extends over 15 amino acids. In germline, CDR1 is SGHRS, CDR2 YFSETQ. V shed 4 bases and J shed 1 base, with 13 bases lying between them. CDR3 nucleotides: TGCGCCAGCAGCGGGGCTAGCGCAGGCACAGATACGCAGTATTTT. This encodes CASSGASAGTDTQYF.

This clone was counted once. The chain has TRBV27 and TRBJ2-2, with no clear D. The CDR3 totals 15 residues. Trimming took 5 bases from V and 5 from J, leaving 15 bases between them. CDR1 is MNHEY, CDR2 SMNVEV, per germline (reference sequence). The CDR3 DNA reads TGTGCCAGCAGTGGCCCGGCAGGTGGTACCGGGGAGCTGTTTTTT. Protein: CASSGPAGGTGELFF.

This clone was observed a single time. This chain joins TRBV19 and TRBJ2-1; 11 bases line up with TRBD2. With 6 bases clipped from V and 8 bases from J, the junction kept 6 bases outside the gene matches. Germline V lookup: CDR1 LNHDA, CDR2 SQIVND (reference sequence). The CDR3 is made up of 14 amino acids. The CDR3 DNA reads TGTGCCAGTAGCGGCTTACTAGCGGGAGATGAGCAGTTCTTC. It encodes CASSGLLAGDEQFF. The complete variable domain, with remaining parts taken from reference TRBV19 and TRBJ2-1, reads DGGITQSPKYLFRKEGQNVTLSCEQNLNHDAMYWYRQDPGQGLRLIYYSQIVNDFQKGDIAEGYSVSREKKESFPLTVTSAQKNPTAFYLCASSGLLAGDEQFFGPGTRLTVL.

This chain connects TRBV28 to TRBJ1-2; TRBD1 aligns across 8 bases. Germline CDR1 reads MDHEN; CDR2 reads SYDVKM. This CDR3 is built from 14 residues. Trimming removed 0 bases from V and 8 bases from J; junction bases left unmatched: 5. The CDR3 DNA reads as TGTGCCAGCAGTTTATGGGGAGACAGGGGAGGCTACACCTTC. It is translated as CASSLWGDRGGYTF.

V is TRBV18 and J is TRBJ1-1, with 11 bases identical to TRBD1. Germline values: CDR1 KGHSH, CDR2 LQKENI. Losses at the gene ends were 3 bases for V and 4 bases for J; bases not matched to a gene: 10. This CDR3 spans 17 amino acids. CDR3: CASSPVETGTGGTEAFF. For the CDR3, the DNA is TGTGCCAGCTCACCCGTCGAAACCGGGACAGGGGGCACTGAAGCTTTCTTT.